The clone carrying this T cell receptor (beta chain) appeared a few times. As yet, its antigen is unknown. The Oncomine TCR Beta short-read assay generated sequence data from the DNA of cultured CD4+ T cells. The authors extracted genomic DNA from cultured CD4+ T cells. TCRdb re-called the PCR reads with MiXCR, one entry per CDR3 protein. This table holds roughly 7,500 distinct CDR3 sequences, about 39% found once. The source of the sample is a study of vaccination and CD4 T cells after COVID-19. Treatment defined: roughly ten-day PBMC culture with coronavirus spike peptide pools or control peptides (ViraFEST assay). Before the COVID-19 pandemic (2011-2018), CD4+ T cells were obtained from the unexposed donor. This CDR3 region has 14 residues. Deletions cut 3 bases from V and 1 base from J, with 8 bases between. From germline, CDR1 is LNHDA and CDR2 SQIVND (reference sequence).

Sequencing was carried out using CD4+ T cells from blood, cultured in vitro. The TCR was taken from a human donor in good health. The genes are TRBV19 and TRBJ2-3, with D possibly called TRBD1 or TRBD2 (5 bases each). CDR3 protein: CASSIGTRTDTQYF. The CDR3 nucleotides are TGTGCCAGTAGTATCGGGACGCGCACAGATACGCAGTATTTT.